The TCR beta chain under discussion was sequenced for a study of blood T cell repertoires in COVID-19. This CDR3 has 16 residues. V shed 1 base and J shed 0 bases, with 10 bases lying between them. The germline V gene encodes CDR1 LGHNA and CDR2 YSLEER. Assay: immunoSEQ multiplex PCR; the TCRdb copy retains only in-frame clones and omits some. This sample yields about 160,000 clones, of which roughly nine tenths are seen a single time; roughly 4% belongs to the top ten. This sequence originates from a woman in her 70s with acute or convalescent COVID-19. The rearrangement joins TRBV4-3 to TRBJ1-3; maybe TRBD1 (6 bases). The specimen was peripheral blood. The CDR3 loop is CASSQATGASGNTIYF. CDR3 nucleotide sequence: TGCGCCAGCAGCCAAGCGACAGGAGCCTCTGGAAACACCATATATTTT.